This is a list of T cell receptor beta chains from one sample in a study of PD-1 blockade in classical Hodgkin lymphoma. Some clones are missing from TCRdb's copy, which holds only in-frame ones; the method was immunoSEQ multiplex PCR. The data hold roughly 14,000 clones, with more than 65% observed a single time. Specimen: peripheral blood mononuclear cells (PBMCs), collected at baseline. The receptors shown here come from a human donor with classical Hodgkin lymphoma. The CDR3 runs from the conserved cysteine through the conserved F or W. The order of the fields is D gene, J gene, clone size, V gene, CDR3 protein, CDR3 DNA. D genes are given only for firm matches. Not all rows give a size; the values are once, few, many and, for expanded clones, a class.

>NA|TRBJ2-7|NA|TRBV6-5
CASSLSADYIREQYF
TGTGCCAGCAGTCTCTCTGCGGACTATATACGGGAGCAGTACTTC
>TRBD1|TRBJ2-7|NA|TRBV11-1
CASSPGTGVSSYEQYF
TGTGCCAGCAGCCCCGGGACAGGGGTAAGTAGCTACGAGCAGTACTTC
>TRBD2|TRBJ2-3|NA|TRBV5-1
CASSSAASGGAVDTQYF
TGCGCCAGCAGCTCCGCGGCTAGCGGGGGGGCGGTAGATACGCAGTATTTT
>TRBD1|TRBJ1-6|few|TRBV5-1
CASSFGTGSSPLHF
TGCGCCAGCAGCTTCGGGACAGGGAGTTCACCCCTCCACTTT
>TRBD2|TRBJ2-2|NA|TRBV27
CASSLTSSSGELFF
TGTGCCAGCAGTCTGACTAGCTCGTCCGGGGAGCTGTTTTTT
>NA|TRBJ1-1|NA|TRBV4-1
CASSQEPGLNTEAFF
TGCGCCAGCAGCCAAGAGCCCGGACTGAACACTGAAGCTTTCTTT
>NA|TRBJ1-2|few|TRBV19
CASSVWGLAYGYTF
TGTGCCAGTAGTGTATGGGGGTTAGCCTATGGCTACACCTTC
>NA|TRBJ2-2|NA|TRBV4-2
CASSQDSGELFF
TGTGCCAGCAGCCAAGATAGCGGGGAGCTGTTTTTT
>NA|TRBJ2-7|once|TRBV28
CASSLLQGRSYEQYF
TGTGCCAGCAGTTTATTGCAGGGGCGTTCCTACGAGCAGTACTTC
>NA|TRBJ2-5|NA|TRBV5-5
CASSLEWGAETQYF
TGTGCCAGCAGCTTGGAGTGGGGGGCAGAGACCCAGTACTTC
>NA|TRBJ1-5|NA|TRBV6-1
CASSERGADQPQHF
TGTGCCAGCAGTGAACGGGGGGCTGATCAGCCCCAGCATTTT
>TRBD1|TRBJ2-7|NA|TRBV11-2
CASSSQTGQPYEQYF
TGTGCCAGCAGCTCGCAAACGGGACAGCCCTACGAGCAGTACTTC
>NA|TRBJ2-5|NA|TRBV28
CASSSSKYQETQYF
TGTGCCAGCAGTTCGAGCAAGTACCAAGAGACCCAGTACTTC
>TRBD2|TRBJ2-3|once|TRBV4-1
CASSPSGLAGGRTDTQYF
TGCGCCAGCAGCCCTTCGGGCCTAGCGGGGGGGCGGACAGATACGCAGTATTTT
>TRBD1|TRBJ1-1|NA|TRBV27
CASSLSGTGETFF
TGTGCCAGCAGTTTATCCGGGACAGGGGAAACTTTCTTT
>NA|TRBJ1-2|NA|TRBV7-2
CASSPDSSAGGYGYTF
TGTGCCAGCAGCCCCGATTCCTCGGCTGGGGGCTATGGCTACACCTTC
>NA|TRBJ1-3|NA|TRBV6-6
CASSLSSSGNTIYF
TGTGCCAGCAGTCTATCTTCCTCTGGAAACACCATATATTTT